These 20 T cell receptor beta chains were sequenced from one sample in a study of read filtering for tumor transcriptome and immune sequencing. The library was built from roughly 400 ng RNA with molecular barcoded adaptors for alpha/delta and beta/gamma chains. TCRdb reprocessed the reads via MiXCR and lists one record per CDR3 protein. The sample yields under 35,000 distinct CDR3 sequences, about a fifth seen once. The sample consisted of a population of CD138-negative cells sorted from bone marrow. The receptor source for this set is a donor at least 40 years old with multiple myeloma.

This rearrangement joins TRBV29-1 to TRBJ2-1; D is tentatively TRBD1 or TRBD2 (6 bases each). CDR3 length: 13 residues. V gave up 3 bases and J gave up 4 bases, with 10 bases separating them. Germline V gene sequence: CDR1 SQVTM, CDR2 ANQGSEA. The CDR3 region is CSVDGGPYNEQFF. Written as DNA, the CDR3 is TGCAGCGTTGATGGGGGGCCTTACAATGAGCAGTTCTTC.

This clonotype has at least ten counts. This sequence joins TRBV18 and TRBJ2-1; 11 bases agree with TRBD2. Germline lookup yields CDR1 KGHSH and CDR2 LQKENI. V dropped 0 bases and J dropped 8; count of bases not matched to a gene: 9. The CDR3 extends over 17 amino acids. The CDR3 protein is CASSPPNSGGAGDEQFF. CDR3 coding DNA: TGTGCCAGCTCACCACCGAATAGCGGGGGGGCCGGTGATGAGCAGTTCTTC. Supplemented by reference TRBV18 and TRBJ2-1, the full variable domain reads NAGVMQNPRHLVRRRGQEARLRCSPMKGHSHVYWYRQLPEEGLKFMVYLQKENIIDESGMPKERFSAEFPKEGPSILRIQQVVRGDSAAYFCASSPPNSGGAGDEQFFGPGTRLTVL.

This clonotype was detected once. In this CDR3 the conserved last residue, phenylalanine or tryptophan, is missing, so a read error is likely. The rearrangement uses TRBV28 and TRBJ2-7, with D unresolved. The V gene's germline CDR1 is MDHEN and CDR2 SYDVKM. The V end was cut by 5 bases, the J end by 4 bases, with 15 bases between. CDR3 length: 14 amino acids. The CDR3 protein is CASSLPLGKYEQYL. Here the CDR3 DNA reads TGTGCCAGCAGTCTCCCCCTGGGGAAGTACGAGCAGTACCTC.

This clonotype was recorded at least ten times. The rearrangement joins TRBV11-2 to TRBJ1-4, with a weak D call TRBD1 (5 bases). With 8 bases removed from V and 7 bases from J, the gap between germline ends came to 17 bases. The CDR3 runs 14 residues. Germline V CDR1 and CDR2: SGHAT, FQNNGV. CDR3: CASSGALGPEKLFF. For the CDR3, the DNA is TGTGCCAGCTCCGGGGCCCTAGGTCCTGAAAAACTGTTTTTT.

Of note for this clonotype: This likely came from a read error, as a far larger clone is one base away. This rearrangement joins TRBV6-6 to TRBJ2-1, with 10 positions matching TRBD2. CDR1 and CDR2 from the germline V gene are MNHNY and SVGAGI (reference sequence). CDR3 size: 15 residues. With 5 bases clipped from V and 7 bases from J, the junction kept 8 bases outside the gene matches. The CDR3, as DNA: TGTGCCAGCAGTAAACTAGCGGGAAGGCCTAATGAGCAGTTCTTC. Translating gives CASSKLAGRPNEQFF.

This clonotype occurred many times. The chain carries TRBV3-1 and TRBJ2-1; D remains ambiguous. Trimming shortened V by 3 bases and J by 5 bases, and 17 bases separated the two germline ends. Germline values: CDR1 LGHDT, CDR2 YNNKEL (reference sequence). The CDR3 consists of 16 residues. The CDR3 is CASSQESKDLDNEQFF. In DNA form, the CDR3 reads TGTGCCAGCAGCCAGGAGAGTAAGGATCTAGACAATGAGCAGTTCTTC.

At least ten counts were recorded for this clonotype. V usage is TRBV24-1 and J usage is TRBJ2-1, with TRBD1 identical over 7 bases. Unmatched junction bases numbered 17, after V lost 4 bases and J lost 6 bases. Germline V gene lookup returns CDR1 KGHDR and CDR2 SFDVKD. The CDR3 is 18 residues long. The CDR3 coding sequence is TGTGCCACCAGTGAGCGTAAGACAGGGACGAGGTTCGGCAATGAGCAGTTCTTC. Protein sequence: CATSERKTGTRFGNEQFF.

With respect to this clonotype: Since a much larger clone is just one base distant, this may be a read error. This CDR3 is CSVRDTGVSDTQYF. In DNA, the CDR3 is TGCAGTGTTAGAGATACGGGAGTGTCAGATACGCAGTATTTT. V is TRBV20-1 and J is TRBJ2-3; perhaps TRBD2 as D (6 bases). In germline, CDR1 is DFQATT, CDR2 SNEGSKA (reference sequence). CDR3 length equals 14 residues.

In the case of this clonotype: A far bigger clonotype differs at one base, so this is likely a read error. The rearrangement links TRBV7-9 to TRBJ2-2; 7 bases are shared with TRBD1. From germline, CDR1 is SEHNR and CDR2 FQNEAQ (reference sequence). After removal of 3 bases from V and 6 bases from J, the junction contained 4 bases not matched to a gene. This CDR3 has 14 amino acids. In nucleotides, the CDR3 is TGTGCCAGCAGCTTGGGACAGCTCGCCGGGGAGCTGTTTTTT. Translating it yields CASSLGQLAGELFF.

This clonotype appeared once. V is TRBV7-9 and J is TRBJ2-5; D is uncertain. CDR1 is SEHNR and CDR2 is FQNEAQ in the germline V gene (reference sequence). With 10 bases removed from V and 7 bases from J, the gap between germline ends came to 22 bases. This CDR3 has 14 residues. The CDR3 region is CAIRPSGLLGTQYF. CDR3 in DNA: TGTGCCATCCGCCCGTCTGGCCTCCTAGGGACCCAGTACTTC.

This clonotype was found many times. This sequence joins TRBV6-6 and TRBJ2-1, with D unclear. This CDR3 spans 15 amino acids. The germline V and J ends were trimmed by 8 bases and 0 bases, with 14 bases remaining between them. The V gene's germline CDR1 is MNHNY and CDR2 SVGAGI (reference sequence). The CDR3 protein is CASCQTLSSYNEQFF. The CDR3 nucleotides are TGTGCCAGCTGTCAGACCCTTAGCTCCTACAATGAGCAGTTCTTC.

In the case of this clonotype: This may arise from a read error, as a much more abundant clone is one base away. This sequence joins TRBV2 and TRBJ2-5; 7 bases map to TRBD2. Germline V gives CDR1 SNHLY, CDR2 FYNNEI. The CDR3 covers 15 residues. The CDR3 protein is CASSDFAGEGETRYF. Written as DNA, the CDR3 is TGTGCCAGCAGTGACTTTGCGGGGGAGGGAGAGACCCGGTACTTC.

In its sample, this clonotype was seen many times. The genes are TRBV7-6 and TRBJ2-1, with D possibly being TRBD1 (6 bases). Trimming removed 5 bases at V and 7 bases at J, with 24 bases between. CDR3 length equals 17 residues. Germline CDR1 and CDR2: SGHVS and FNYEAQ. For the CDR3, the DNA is TGTGCCAGCAGCCCCTTAGCCCGGTACAGGGTGGGGAATGAGCAGTTCTTC. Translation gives CASSPLARYRVGNEQFF. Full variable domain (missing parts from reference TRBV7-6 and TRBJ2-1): GAGVSQSPRYKVTKRGQDVALRCDPISGHVSLYWYRQALGQGPEFLTYFNYEAQQDKSGLPNDRFSAERPEGSISTLTIQRTEQRDSAMYRCASSPLARYRVGNEQFFGPGTRLTVL.

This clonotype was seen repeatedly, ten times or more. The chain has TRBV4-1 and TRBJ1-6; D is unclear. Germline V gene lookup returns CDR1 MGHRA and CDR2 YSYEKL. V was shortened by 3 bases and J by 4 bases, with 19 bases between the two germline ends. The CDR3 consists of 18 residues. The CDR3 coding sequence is TGCGCCAGCAGCCAGGAGCCCCCGGTACCGACGTATAATTCACCCCTCCACTTT. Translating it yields CASSQEPPVPTYNSPLHF.

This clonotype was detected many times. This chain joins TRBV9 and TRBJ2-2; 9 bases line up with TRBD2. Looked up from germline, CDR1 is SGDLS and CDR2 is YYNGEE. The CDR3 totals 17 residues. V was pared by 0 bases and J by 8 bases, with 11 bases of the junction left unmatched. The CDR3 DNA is TGTGCCAGCAGCGTAGCTCTCGCGGGGGGGTTCCCTGGGGAGCTGTTTTTT. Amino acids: CASSVALAGGFPGELFF.

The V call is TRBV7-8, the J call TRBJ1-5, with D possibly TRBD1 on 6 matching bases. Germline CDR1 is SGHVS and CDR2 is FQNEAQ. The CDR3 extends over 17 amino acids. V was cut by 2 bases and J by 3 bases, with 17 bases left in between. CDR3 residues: CASSLRAFGTLNQPQHF. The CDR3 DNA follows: TGTGCCAGCAGCTTACGGGCTTTCGGGACACTCAATCAGCCCCAGCATTTT. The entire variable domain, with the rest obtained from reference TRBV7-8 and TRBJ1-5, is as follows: GAGVSQSPRYKVAKRGQDVALRCDPISGHVSLFWYQQALGQGPEFLTYFQNEAQLDKSGLPSDRFFAERPEGSVSTLKIQRTQQEDSAVYLCASSLRAFGTLNQPQHFGDGTRLSIL.

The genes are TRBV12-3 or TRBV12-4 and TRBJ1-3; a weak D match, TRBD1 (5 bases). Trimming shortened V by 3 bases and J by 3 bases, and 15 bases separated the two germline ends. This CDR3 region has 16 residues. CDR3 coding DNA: TGTGCCAGCAGTTTGGGGGGAACTTATTTTGGAAACACCATATATTTT. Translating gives CASSLGGTYFGNTIYF.

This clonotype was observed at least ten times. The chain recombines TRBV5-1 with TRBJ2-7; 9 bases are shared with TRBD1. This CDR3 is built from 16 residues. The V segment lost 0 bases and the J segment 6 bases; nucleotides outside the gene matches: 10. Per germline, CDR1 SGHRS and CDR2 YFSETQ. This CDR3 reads CASSLVGRDRALEQYF. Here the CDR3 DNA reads TGCGCCAGCAGCTTGGTAGGGCGGGACAGGGCACTCGAGCAGTACTTC.

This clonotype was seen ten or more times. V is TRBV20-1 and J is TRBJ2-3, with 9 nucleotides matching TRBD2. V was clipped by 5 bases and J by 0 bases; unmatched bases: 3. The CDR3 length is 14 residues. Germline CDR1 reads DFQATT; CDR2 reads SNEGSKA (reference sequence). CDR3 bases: TGCAGTGCTGGTAGCGGGGGAAGCACAGATACGCAGTATTTT. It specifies CSAGSGGSTDTQYF.

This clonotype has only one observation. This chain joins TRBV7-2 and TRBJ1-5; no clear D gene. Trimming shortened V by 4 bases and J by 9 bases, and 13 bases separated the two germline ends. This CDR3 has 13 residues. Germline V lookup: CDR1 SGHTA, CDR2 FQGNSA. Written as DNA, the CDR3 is TGTGCCAGCAGCTCAGACGGTTTCGGGCCCCAGCATTTT. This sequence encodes CASSSDGFGPQHF.